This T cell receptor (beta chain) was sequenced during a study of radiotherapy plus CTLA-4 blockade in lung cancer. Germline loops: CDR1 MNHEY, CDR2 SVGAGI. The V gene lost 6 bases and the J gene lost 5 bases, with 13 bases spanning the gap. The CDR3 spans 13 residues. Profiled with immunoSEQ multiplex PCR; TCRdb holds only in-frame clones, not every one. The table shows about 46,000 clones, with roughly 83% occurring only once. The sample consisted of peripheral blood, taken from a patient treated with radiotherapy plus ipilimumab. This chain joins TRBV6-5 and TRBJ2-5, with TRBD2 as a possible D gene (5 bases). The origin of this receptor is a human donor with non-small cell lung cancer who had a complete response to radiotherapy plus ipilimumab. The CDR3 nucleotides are TGTGCCAGCAGCCGCAAACCGGGGGAGACCCAGTACTTC. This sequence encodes CASSRKPGETQYF.